This TCR beta chain was captured by sequencing in a study of CDR3 diversity in severe acne. The CDR3 sequence is 15 residues long. The V gene's germline CDR1 is KGHDR and CDR2 SFDVKD. Remarks on this clonotype: Sequence at one end of the junction differs from germline and may be a read error.

TCRdb used MiXCR to reprocess the PCR reads, holding one entry per CDR3 protein. The sample holds some 84,000 distinct CDR3 sequences, 45% to 55% seen once. Source material: blood. The J gene is TRBJ2-3, the V gene TRBV24-1, with D perhaps matching TRBD1 (5 bases). This TCR was sampled from a male donor in good health, serving as a control. Here the CDR3 DNA reads TGTGCCACCTTCTGGGGCAGGCCACTCCACAGATACGCAGTATTT. Amino acids: CATFWGRPLHRYAVF.